This TCR beta chain was sequenced in a study of identical twins. This clonotype occurred many times. TCRdb used MiXCR to reprocess the 5' RACE reads, holding one entry per CDR3 protein. The sample has about 700,000 distinct CDR3 sequences; less than 7% are singletons. The V gene lost 1 base and the J gene lost 2 bases, with 19 bases spanning the gap. There are 18 residues in the CDR3. Germline CDR1 reads SGHRS; CDR2 reads YFSETQ. Specimen: naive T cells sorted from blood. The chain combines TRBV5-1 with TRBJ2-1; tentatively, D is TRBD2 (5 bases). The TCR comes from a man younger than 30 in good health. The CDR3 loop reads CASSLNYRAASPYNEQFF. The CDR3 bases are TGCGCCAGCAGCTTGAATTATCGGGCTGCTAGCCCCTACAATGAGCAGTTCTTC.